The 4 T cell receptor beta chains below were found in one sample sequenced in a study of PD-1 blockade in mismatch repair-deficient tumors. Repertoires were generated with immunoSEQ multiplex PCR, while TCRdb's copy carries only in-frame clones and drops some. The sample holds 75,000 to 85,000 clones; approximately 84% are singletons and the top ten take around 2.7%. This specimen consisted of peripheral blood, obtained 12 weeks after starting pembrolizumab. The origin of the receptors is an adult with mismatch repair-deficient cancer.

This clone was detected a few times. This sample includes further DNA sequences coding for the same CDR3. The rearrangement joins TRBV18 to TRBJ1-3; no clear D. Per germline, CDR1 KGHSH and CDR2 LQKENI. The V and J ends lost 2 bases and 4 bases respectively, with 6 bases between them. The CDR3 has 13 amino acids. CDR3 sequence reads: CASSPERGNTIYF. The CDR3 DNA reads TGTGCCAGCTCACCAGAGCGGGGAAACACCATATATTTT.

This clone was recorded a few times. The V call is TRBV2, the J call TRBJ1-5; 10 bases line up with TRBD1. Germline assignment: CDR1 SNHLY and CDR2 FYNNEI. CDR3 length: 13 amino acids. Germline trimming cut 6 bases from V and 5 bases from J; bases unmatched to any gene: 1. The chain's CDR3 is CASRGTGDQPQHF. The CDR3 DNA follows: TGTGCCAGCAGAGGGACAGGGGATCAGCCCCAGCATTTT. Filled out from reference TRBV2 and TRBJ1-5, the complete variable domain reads EPEVTQTPSHQVTQMGQEVILRCVPISNHLYFYWYRQILGQKVEFLVSFYNNEISEKSEIFDDQFSVERPDGSNFTLKIRSTKLEDSAMYFCASRGTGDQPQHFGDGTRLSIL.

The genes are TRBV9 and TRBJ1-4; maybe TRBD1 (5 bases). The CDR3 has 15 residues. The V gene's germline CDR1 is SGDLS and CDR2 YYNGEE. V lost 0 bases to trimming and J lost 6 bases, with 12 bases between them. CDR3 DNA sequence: TGTGCCAGCAGCGTAGATGGGGCTCGAGATGAAAAACTGTTTTTT. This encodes CASSVDGARDEKLFF.

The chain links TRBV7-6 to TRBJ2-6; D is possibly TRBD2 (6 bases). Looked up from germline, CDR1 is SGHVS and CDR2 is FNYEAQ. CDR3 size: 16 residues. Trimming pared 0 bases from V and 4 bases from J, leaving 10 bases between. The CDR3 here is CASSLARGVGANVLTF. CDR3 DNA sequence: TGTGCCAGCAGCTTAGCGCGGGGTGTCGGGGCCAACGTCCTGACTTTC.